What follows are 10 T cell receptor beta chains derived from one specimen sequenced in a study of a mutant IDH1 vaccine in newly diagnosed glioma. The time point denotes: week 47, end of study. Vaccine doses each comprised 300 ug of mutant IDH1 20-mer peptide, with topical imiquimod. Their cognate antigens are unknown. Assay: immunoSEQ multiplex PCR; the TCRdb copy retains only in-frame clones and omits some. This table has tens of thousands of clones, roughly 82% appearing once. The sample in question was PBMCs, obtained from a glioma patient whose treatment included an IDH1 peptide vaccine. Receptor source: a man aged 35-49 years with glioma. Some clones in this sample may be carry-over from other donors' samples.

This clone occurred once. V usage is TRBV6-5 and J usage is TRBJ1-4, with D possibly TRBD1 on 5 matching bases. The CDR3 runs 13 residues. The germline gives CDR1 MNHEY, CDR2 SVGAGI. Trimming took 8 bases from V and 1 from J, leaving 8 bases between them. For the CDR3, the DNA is TGTGCCAGCTGCCAGGGAACTAATGAAAAACTGTTTTTT. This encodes CASCQGTNEKLFF.

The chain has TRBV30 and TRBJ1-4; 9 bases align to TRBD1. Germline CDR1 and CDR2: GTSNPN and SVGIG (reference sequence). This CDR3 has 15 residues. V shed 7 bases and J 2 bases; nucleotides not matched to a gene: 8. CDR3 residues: CASEDRGRTNEKLFF. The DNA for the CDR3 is TGTGCCTCAGAGGACAGGGGCAGGACTAATGAAAAACTGTTTTTT.

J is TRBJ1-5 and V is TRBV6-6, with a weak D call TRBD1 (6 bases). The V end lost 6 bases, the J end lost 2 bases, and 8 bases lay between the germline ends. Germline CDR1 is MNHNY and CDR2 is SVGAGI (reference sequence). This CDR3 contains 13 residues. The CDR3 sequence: CASSGQRNQPQHF. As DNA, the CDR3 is TGTGCCAGCAGCGGACAGCGCAATCAGCCCCAGCATTTT.

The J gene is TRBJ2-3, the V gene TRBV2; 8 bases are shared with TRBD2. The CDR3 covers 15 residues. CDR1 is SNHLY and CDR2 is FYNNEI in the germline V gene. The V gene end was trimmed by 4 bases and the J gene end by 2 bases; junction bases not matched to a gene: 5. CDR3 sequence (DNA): TGTGCCAGCAGTGTGATGCGGGGGGTCACAGATACGCAGTATTTT. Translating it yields CASSVMRGVTDTQYF.

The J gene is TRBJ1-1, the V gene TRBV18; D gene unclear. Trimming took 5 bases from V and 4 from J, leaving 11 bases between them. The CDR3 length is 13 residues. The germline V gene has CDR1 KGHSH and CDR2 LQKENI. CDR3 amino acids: CASSIDIITEAFF. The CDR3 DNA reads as TGTGCCAGCTCAATTGACATTATCACTGAAGCTTTCTTT.

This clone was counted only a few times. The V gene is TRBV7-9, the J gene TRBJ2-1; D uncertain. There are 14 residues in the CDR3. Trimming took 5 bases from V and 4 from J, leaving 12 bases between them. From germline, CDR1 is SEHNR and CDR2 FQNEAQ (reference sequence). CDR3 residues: CASSIQSPYNEQFF. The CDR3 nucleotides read TGTGCCAGCAGCATCCAATCCCCGTACAATGAGCAGTTCTTC.

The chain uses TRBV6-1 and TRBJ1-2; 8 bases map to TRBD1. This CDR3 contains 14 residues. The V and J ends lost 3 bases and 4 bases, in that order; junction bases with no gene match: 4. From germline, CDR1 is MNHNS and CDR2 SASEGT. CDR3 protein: CASSDKGQVYGYTF. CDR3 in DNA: TGTGCCAGCAGTGACAAGGGACAGGTCTATGGCTACACCTTC.

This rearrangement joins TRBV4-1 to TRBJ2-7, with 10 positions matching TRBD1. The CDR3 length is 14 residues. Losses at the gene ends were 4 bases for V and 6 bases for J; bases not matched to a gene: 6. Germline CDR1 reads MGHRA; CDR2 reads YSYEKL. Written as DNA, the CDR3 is TGCGCCAGCAGCCCCGGGACAGGGGCTTTCGAGCAGTACTTC. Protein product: CASSPGTGAFEQYF.

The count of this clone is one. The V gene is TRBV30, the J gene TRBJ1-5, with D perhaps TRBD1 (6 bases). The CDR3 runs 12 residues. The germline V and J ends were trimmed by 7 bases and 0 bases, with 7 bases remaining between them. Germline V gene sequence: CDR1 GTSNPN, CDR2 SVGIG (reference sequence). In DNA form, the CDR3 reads TGTGCCTACAGGGATAGCAATCAGCCCCAGCATTTT. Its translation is CAYRDSNQPQHF.

The CDR3 loop is CASSESWGTSYEQYF. In nucleotides, the CDR3 is TGTGCCAGCAGTGAATCCTGGGGGACCTCCTACGAGCAGTACTTC. The chain joins TRBV2 to TRBJ2-7, with D perhaps assigned TRBD1 or TRBD2 (5 bases each). The germline V gene encodes CDR1 SNHLY and CDR2 FYNNEI. The CDR3 totals 15 residues. The V gene lost 2 bases and the J gene lost 0 bases, with 11 bases spanning the gap. The full variable domain, in which reference TRBV2 and TRBJ2-7 provide the parts outside the CDR3, is EPEVTQTPSHQVTQMGQEVILRCVPISNHLYFYWYRQILGQKVEFLVSFYNNEISEKSEIFDDQFSVERPDGSNFTLKIRSTKLEDSAMYFCASSESWGTSYEQYFGPGTRLTVT.